The rows below give T cell receptor beta chains drawn from one sample of a study of cytomegalovirus exposure and HLA in healthy donors. Method: immunoSEQ multiplex PCR; TCRdb's copy keeps in-frame clones and lacks some. There are hundreds of thousands of clones in the sample; 70% to 90% occur only once, and around 0.23% lies in the top ten. Material for sequencing was PBMCs. The receptors here all came from a girl aged 2-10 years in good health and CMV-seronegative. CDR3s include the opening cysteine and the closing phenylalanine or tryptophan. The order of the fields is clone size, CDR3 length, V gene, J gene, D gene, CDR3 protein, CDR3 DNA. A D gene is named only where the DNA matches it firmly. Clone size is given for some rows only: seen once, a few or many times, or a class if the clone is expanded.

.	14	TRBV28	TRBJ2-5	.	CASILGTDKETQYF	TGTGCCAGCATCCTGGGTACAGATAAAGAGACCCAGTACTTC
.	15	TRBV6-5	TRBJ1-2	TRBD1	CASRPDRGPLYGHTF	TGTGCCAGCAGGCCGGACAGGGGGCCGTTGTATGGCCACACCTTC
.	13	TRBV27	TRBJ2-1	.	CASRPFGVNEQFF	TGTGCCAGCCGCCCATTCGGGGTCAATGAGCAGTTCTTC
.	15	TRBV2	TRBJ1-5	TRBD1	CASSGTGNSNQPQHF	TGTGCCAGCAGTGGGACAGGGAATAGCAATCAGCCCCAGCATTTT
.	17	TRBV15	TRBJ2-3	TRBD1	CATSRAGTGPPPDTQYF	TGTGCCACCAGCAGAGCGGGGACAGGGCCTCCCCCAGATACGCAGTATTTT
.	19	TRBV7-9	TRBJ1-5	.	CSSSFVTSQGWGVNQPQHF	TGTTCCAGCAGCTTCGTTACATCGCAGGGTTGGGGCGTCAATCAGCCCCAGCATTTT
.	18	TRBV4-1	TRBJ2-1	.	CASSHRVYLNPYYNEQFF	TGCGCCAGCAGCCACCGCGTTTATTTGAACCCCTACTACAATGAGCAGTTCTTC
once	13	TRBV1	TRBJ1-1	.	CTSSQGLFRGAFF	TGCACCAGCAGCCAAGGCCTGTTCCGGGGAGCTTTCTTT
once	14	TRBV14	TRBJ2-1	.	CASSHGFLNDEQFF	TGTGCCAGCAGCCATGGCTTCCTCAACGATGAGCAGTTCTTC
.	14	TRBV27	TRBJ1-1	TRBD1	CASSLIGGSTEAFF	TGTGCCAGCAGTTTGATAGGGGGCAGTACTGAAGCTTTCTTT
.	14	TRBV19	TRBJ1-2	.	CASSINREDYGYTF	TGTGCCAGTAGTATTAATAGGGAGGATTATGGCTACACCTTC
.	15	TRBV6-1	TRBJ2-1	.	CASSGETPSYNEQFF	TGTGCCAGCAGTGGGGAGACACCTTCCTACAATGAGCAGTTCTTC
.	16	TRBV27	TRBJ1-4	.	CASSLRGRPPNEKLFF	TGTGCCAGCAGTTTAAGGGGCCGGCCCCCTAATGAAAAACTGTTTTTT
.	12	TRBV19	TRBJ2-1	TRBD1	CASSDPGGEQFF	TGTGCCAGTAGCGACCCAGGGGGTGAGCAGTTCTTC
.	10	TRBV29-1	TRBJ2-7	.	CSARQYEQYF	TGCAGCGCTCGACAGTACGAGCAGTACTTC
.	13	TRBV10-3	TRBJ1-1	TRBD1	CAIREQGSSEAFF	TGTGCCATCAGGGAACAGGGGAGTTCTGAAGCTTTCTTT
.	19	TRBV21-1	TRBJ2-1	.	CASSKGGPKKRSSYNEQFF	TGTGCCAGCAGCAAAGGAGGGCCGAAGAAGCGTTCATCCTACAATGAGCAGTTCTTC
.	14	TRBV7-3	TRBJ1-1	.	CASSPLGGDPEAFF	TGTGCCAGCAGCCCTCTGGGAGGGGACCCTGAAGCTTTCTTT
once	14	TRBV11-2	TRBJ2-5	TRBD2	CASSSRGGRETQYF	TGTGCCAGCAGCTCGCGGGGGGGCCGAGAGACCCAGTACTTC